Shown below are 9 T cell receptor beta chains from a single sample sequenced in a study of T cells in Graves' hyperthyroidism and ophthalmopathy. Amplification of TCR beta CDR3 regions used RNA as the template. A first-round RT-PCR of the TCR CDR3 used the HTBI primer set. TCRdb fed the multiplex PCR reads into MiXCR, producing one record per CDR3 protein. In the table there are under 450,000 distinct CDR3 sequences, roughly 13% of which are singletons. Sample: blood. Receptor source: a young man with Graves' hyperthyroidism that later progressed to Graves' ophthalmopathy.

At least ten counts were recorded for this clonotype. This chain connects TRBV5-1 to TRBJ2-3; D is possibly TRBD1 (6 bases). With 4 bases removed from V and 2 bases from J, the gap between germline ends came to 11 bases. This CDR3 comprises 14 residues. Germline loops: CDR1 SGHRS, CDR2 YFSETQ. CDR3 sequence: CASSPDSLTDTQYF. DNA of the CDR3: TGCGCCAGCAGCCCGGACAGTCTCACAGATACGCAGTATTTT.

This clonotype has ten or more counts. The chain has TRBV11-2 and TRBJ2-5, with TRBD1 identical over 7 bases. Per germline, CDR1 SGHAT and CDR2 FQNNGV. V lost 5 bases and J lost 5; bases outside the gene matches: 5. This CDR3 region has 13 residues. CDR3 in amino acids: CASSPRGPETQYF. Written as DNA, the CDR3 is TGTGCCAGCAGCCCTAGGGGGCCGGAGACCCAGTACTTC.

This chain connects TRBV24-1 to TRBJ2-2; perhaps D is TRBD1 or TRBD2 (5 bases each). The CDR3 is made up of 16 amino acids. V gave up 0 bases and J gave up 3 bases, with 10 bases separating them. Germline lookup yields CDR1 KGHDR and CDR2 SFDVKD. CDR3 amino acids: CATSDLTGTDTGELFF. As DNA, the CDR3 is TGTGCCACCAGTGATTTGACCGGGACGGACACCGGGGAGCTGTTTTTT.

This clonotype was seen many times. This chain links TRBV2 with TRBJ1-3, with D uncertain. Germline lookup yields CDR1 SNHLY and CDR2 FYNNEI. The germline V and J ends were trimmed by 3 bases and 2 bases, with 8 bases remaining between them. This CDR3 is built from 14 residues. The CDR3 is CASSDSPPGNTIYF. CDR3 nucleotide sequence: TGTGCCAGCAGTGACAGTCCGCCTGGAAACACCATATATTTT.

The chain links TRBV5-1 to TRBJ1-6; maybe TRBD1 (5 bases). V lost 4 bases and J 5 bases, leaving 13 bases between the germline ends. CDR1 is SGHRS, CDR2 YFSETQ, per germline. The CDR3 totals 15 residues. The CDR3 spells CASSPGGDDNSPLHF. As DNA, the CDR3 is TGCGCCAGCAGCCCTGGAGGGGATGATAATTCACCCCTCCACTTT. Combining the CDR3 with reference TRBV5-1 and TRBJ1-6 gives the whole variable domain KAGVTQTPRYLIKTRGQQVTLSCSPISGHRSVSWYQQTPGQGLQFLFEYFSETQRNKGNFPGRFSGRQFSNSRSEMNVSTLELGDSALYLCASSPGGDDNSPLHFGNGTRLTVT.

The sample holds a few counts of this clonotype. The chain employs TRBV28 and TRBJ2-5; TRBD1 agrees at 10 bases. Germline CDR1 MDHEN, CDR2 SYDVKM. The CDR3 runs 15 residues. V dropped 1 base and J dropped 5; count of bases not matched to a gene: 4. The CDR3 protein is CASSLSGQGSETQYF. In nucleotides, the CDR3 is TGTGCCAGCAGTTTATCGGGACAGGGGTCCGAGACCCAGTACTTC.

This clonotype came up many times. The J gene is TRBJ2-7, the V gene TRBV7-9; 7 nucleotides agree with TRBD1. This CDR3 has 15 amino acids. Germline V CDR1 and CDR2: SEHNR, FQNEAQ (reference sequence). V was clipped by 0 bases and J by 5 bases; unmatched bases: 7. CDR3 region: CASSLARGGPNEQYF. The CDR3 nucleotides are TGTGCCAGCAGCTTAGCGCGAGGGGGCCCCAACGAGCAGTACTTC.

This clonotype was counted ten times or more. V usage is TRBV20-1 and J usage is TRBJ1-2, with a weak D call TRBD1 (5 bases). The V gene's germline CDR1 is DFQATT and CDR2 SNEGSKA (reference sequence). The CDR3 extends over 14 amino acids. Trimming left V 6 bases short and J 6 bases short, with 20 bases between. The CDR3 DNA reads TGCAGTGCCGAGGGGCGGGGTAAGAGAGATGGCTACACCTTC. As protein: CSAEGRGKRDGYTF.

Ten or more counts support this clonotype. The rearrangement uses TRBV11-2 and TRBJ1-2, with a weak D call TRBD1 (5 bases). Trimming took off 2 bases at V and 5 bases at J, with 15 bases between the two ends. CDR3 length equals 15 residues. Germline CDR1 is SGHAT and CDR2 is FQNNGV. CDR3 in DNA: TGTGCCAGCAGCTTAAGTGGGGGGGTCGGATATGGCTACACCTTC. The encoded protein is CASSLSGGVGYGYTF.